Shown below are 7 T cell receptor beta chains from a single sample sequenced in a study of blood T cell repertoires in COVID-19. Sequencing used immunoSEQ multiplex PCR; TCRdb keeps in-frame clones, though not all of them. The top ten clones hold over 30% of a sample with some 13,000 clones, roughly three quarters of them seen once. Sequencing was done on a sample of peripheral blood. These receptors were obtained from a human donor in a cohort sampled during active COVID-19.

This chain links TRBV10-3 with TRBJ1-2, with no clear D. The CDR3 has 13 residues. The V end was cut by 6 bases, the J end by 1 base, with 9 bases between. Germline assignment: CDR1 ENHRY and CDR2 SYGVKD. CDR3 in amino acids: CAIREQLNYGYTF. Written as DNA, the CDR3 is TGTGCCATCAGGGAACAGCTTAACTATGGCTACACCTTC.

This chain connects TRBV6-1 to TRBJ1-1, with D unresolved. Germline values: CDR1 MNHNS, CDR2 SASEGT. Trimming stripped 1 base from V and 10 bases from J, with 7 bases between. The CDR3 runs 11 residues. The CDR3 DNA is TGTGCCAGCAGTGAAGGGTACGGAGCTTTCTTT. Amino acid sequence: CASSEGYGAFF.

The chain has TRBV3-1 (or the pseudogene TRBV3-2) and TRBJ1-1; D is unresolved. Trimming shortened V by 1 base and J by 0 bases, and 3 bases separated the two germline ends. CDR3 length: 13 residues. Per germline, CDR1 LGHDT and CDR2 YNNKEL (reference sequence). CDR3 in DNA: TGTGCCAGCAGCCAAGCCATGAACACTGAAGCTTTCTTT. Its translation is CASSQAMNTEAFF.

The V call is TRBV4-3, the J call TRBJ1-6; tentatively, D is TRBD1 (5 bases). There are 15 residues in the CDR3. Germline lookup yields CDR1 LGHNA and CDR2 YSLEER. The V and J ends lost 3 bases and 6 bases respectively, with 12 bases between them. CDR3 bases: TGCGCCAGCAGCCAGGACGGCCAGGGTAATTCACCCCTCCACTTT. It yields the protein CASSQDGQGNSPLHF.

This clone came up a few times. The chain joins TRBV5-1 to TRBJ2-1, with D possibly matching TRBD2 (5 bases). The CDR3 is 13 amino acids. Germline V lookup: CDR1 SGHRS, CDR2 YFSETQ. V lost 4 bases and J 8 bases, leaving 13 bases between the germline ends. The CDR3 sequence: CASSPGSSDEQFF. As DNA, the CDR3 is TGCGCCAGCAGCCCGGGGTCGAGCGATGAGCAGTTCTTC.

This rearrangement joins TRBV5-1 to TRBJ2-1; D is perhaps TRBD1 (6 bases). V lost 0 bases and J lost 2, with 9 bases in between. The CDR3 has 15 residues. The germline V gene encodes CDR1 SGHRS and CDR2 YFSETQ. The CDR3 loop is CASSLGGPTYNEQFF. In DNA form, the CDR3 reads TGCGCCAGCAGCTTGGGGGGGCCGACCTACAATGAGCAGTTCTTC.

V and J are TRBV7-2 and TRBJ2-7, with D maybe TRBD1 (5 bases). The germline V gene has CDR1 SGHTA and CDR2 FQGNSA. V lost 3 bases and J 4 bases, leaving 13 bases between the germline ends. The CDR3 loop spans 14 amino acids. The chain's CDR3 is CASSFTGPSYEQYF. CDR3 DNA: TGTGCCAGCAGCTTTACAGGACCGAGTTACGAGCAGTACTTC.